This TCR beta chain was sequenced for a study of beta chain features in type 1 diabetes. Only a few counts were recorded for this clone. Its cognate antigen is unknown. The authors reverse transcribed all of the isolated RNA, so sequencing captured expressed TCRB transcripts. The repertoire was sequenced with immunoSEQ multiplex PCR; TCRdb's copy has only in-frame clones and lacks some. The sample lists 300,000 or so clones, 7.5% to 9% occurring once. Findings and limits, study-wide: Insertion counts at VDJ junctions were lower in type 1 diabetes patients, who also showed more deletions there.

Trimming left V 8 bases short and J 0 bases short, with 14 bases between. The CDR3 is 15 amino acids. CDR1 and CDR2 from the germline V gene are MNHNY and SVGAGI (reference sequence). The rearrangement links TRBV6-6 to TRBJ1-5, with D possibly being TRBD1 (5 bases). The receptor comes from a woman younger than 35 in good health. Sequencing input: central memory CD4+ T cells from blood. CDR3 DNA sequence: TGTGCCAGCTCAAATGAGGGGTATAGCAATCAGCCCCAGCATTTT. Protein product: CASSNEGYSNQPQHF.